The 29 T cell receptor beta chains presented below share a single source sample, sequenced in a study of T-cell reconstitution after alpha-beta-depleted transplantation in children. Unique molecular identifiers were used to barcode this TCRbeta library. A single record per CDR3 protein comes from TCRdb applying MiXCR to the PCR reads. Here the sample spans 80,000 to 95,000 distinct CDR3 sequences, 7% to 9% being singletons. The specimen was PBMCs from the stem cell graft donor, collected from the stem cell graft. These receptors were taken from a human donor who donated a stem cell graft to a child with congenital amegakaryocytic thrombocytopenia.

This clonotype was counted many times. V is TRBV29-1 and J is TRBJ2-3; D call uncertain. Trimming shortened V by 6 bases and J by 4 bases, and 26 bases separated the two germline ends. The CDR3 contains 17 residues. The germline gives CDR1 SQVTM, CDR2 ANQGSEA. CDR3 amino acids: CSVTPRIQYASPDTQYF. The CDR3 DNA sequence: TGCAGCGTGACTCCACGCATCCAATATGCGAGCCCAGATACGCAGTATTTT.

The chain joins TRBV4-2 to TRBJ2-2; 15 bases line up with TRBD2. Per germline, CDR1 LGHNA and CDR2 YNFKEQ. Unmatched junction bases numbered 3, after V lost 1 base and J lost 3 bases. The CDR3 covers 18 residues. CDR3 in DNA: TGTGCCAGCAGCCAAGTGGGACTAGCGGGAGGAGACACCGGGGAGCTGTTTTTT. As protein: CASSQVGLAGGDTGELFF.

The rearrangement uses TRBV29-1 and TRBJ2-1, with 9 bases identical to TRBD2. CDR1 and CDR2 (germline): SQVTM, ANQGSEA. The CDR3 length is 14 residues. V trimming: 0 bases; J trimming: 10 bases; junction bases outside the gene matches: 7. CDR3 DNA sequence: TGCAGCGTTGAAGATCAAGCGGGAGGTTCCGAGCAGTTCTTC. Protein product: CSVEDQAGGSEQFF.

This chain links TRBV30 with TRBJ2-2; no clear D gene. The CDR3 consists of 15 residues. V was trimmed by 2 bases and J by 1 base, leaving 11 bases between them. The V gene's germline CDR1 is GTSNPN and CDR2 SVGIG (reference sequence). CDR3 residues: CAWSSIGLNTGELFF. The CDR3 DNA sequence: TGTGCCTGGAGTAGTATCGGATTGAACACCGGGGAGCTGTTTTTT.

As concerns this clonotype: A much larger clonotype is one base distant, so this may be a read error. The chain combines TRBV19 with TRBJ1-2; perhaps TRBD1 as D (6 bases). Germline values: CDR1 LNHDA, CDR2 SQIVND (reference sequence). CDR3 size: 15 residues. This chain's CDR3 is CASSTAGTPGYGHTF. The CDR3 region has the DNA TGTGCCAGTAGTACTGCCGGGACACCGGGCTATGGCCACACCTTC.

This clonotype was counted ten times or more. This chain connects TRBV5-1 to TRBJ1-6, with D hard to call. Trimming removed 2 bases at V and 7 bases at J, with 10 bases between. CDR1 is SGHRS and CDR2 is YFSETQ in the germline V gene. The CDR3 consists of 14 residues. The CDR3 loop reads CASSFVTGNSPLHF. CDR3 coding DNA: TGCGCCAGCAGCTTTGTAACGGGGAATTCACCCCTCCACTTT.

At least ten counts were recorded for this clonotype. This chain connects TRBV20-1 to TRBJ2-2, with 11 bases matching TRBD2. The CDR3 has 16 residues. With 5 bases clipped from V and 4 bases from J, the junction kept 9 bases outside the gene matches. Per germline, CDR1 DFQATT and CDR2 SNEGSKA (reference sequence). DNA for the CDR3: TGCAGTGCTTCATTTAGCGGGGGGGCGGGCACCGGGGAGCTGTTTTTT. This encodes CSASFSGGAGTGELFF.

This clonotype was detected many times. The rearrangement joins TRBV9 to TRBJ2-7; TRBD2 agrees at 11 bases. J was trimmed by 3 bases and V by 5 bases; bases with no gene match: 7. The germline CDR1 and CDR2 sequences are SGDLS and YYNGEE. The CDR3 spans 15 residues. The CDR3 loop is CASSEEGTSGYEQYF. DNA of the CDR3: TGTGCCAGCAGTGAAGAAGGGACTAGCGGCTACGAGCAGTACTTC.

This clonotype was picked up many times. The chain combines TRBV6-1 with TRBJ2-2; 15 bases agree with TRBD2. This CDR3 spans 17 amino acids. CDR1 is MNHNS and CDR2 is SASEGT in the germline V gene. Trimming at V came to 8 bases and at J to 5 bases, leaving 9 bases not matched to a gene. CDR3 DNA sequence: TGTGCCAGCGGCGGACTAGCGGGAGGGGCCGGTACCGGGGAGCTGTTTTTT. Translated, it gives CASGGLAGGAGTGELFF.

This clonotype appeared many times. This chain joins TRBV20-1 and TRBJ2-2; D is unclear. Germline V gene data show CDR1 as DFQATT and CDR2 as SNEGSKA (reference sequence). The CDR3 extends over 14 amino acids. The ends were cut back, 3 bases at V and 1 base at J, with 9 bases in the middle. The CDR3: CSARPPLNTGELFF. In nucleotides, the CDR3 is TGCAGTGCTAGGCCCCCCCTGAACACCGGGGAGCTGTTTTTT.

This clonotype was counted many times. The V call is TRBV20-1, the J call TRBJ2-5, with 7 bases aligning to TRBD2. Germline CDR1 is DFQATT and CDR2 is SNEGSKA (reference sequence). The CDR3 has 14 residues. The V and J ends lost 5 bases and 4 bases, in that order; junction bases with no gene match: 10. CDR3 coding DNA: TGCAGTGCTTCCGGGTGGGGGAGGGCAGAGACCCAGTACTTC. Its protein is CSASGWGRAETQYF.

This clonotype was counted at least ten times. The chain employs TRBV20-1 and TRBJ2-5; TRBD2 might be the D (5 bases). Germline CDR1 reads DFQATT; CDR2 reads SNEGSKA (reference sequence). Trimming left V 3 bases short and J 4 bases short, with 9 bases between. There are 12 residues in the CDR3. CDR3 DNA sequence: TGCAGTGCTAGGTGGACTCGAGAGACCCAGTACTTC. It yields the protein CSARWTRETQYF.

At least ten counts were recorded for this clonotype. This chain uses TRBV28 with TRBJ2-1; 10 nucleotides line up with TRBD2. V shed 8 bases, J shed 1 base, and the junction held 8 bases outside the gene matches. Germline CDR1 and CDR2: MDHEN and SYDVKM. The CDR3 spans 16 residues. DNA of the CDR3: TGTGCCAGCGGCCCTAGCGGGAGTGGATCCTACAATGAGCAGTTCTTC. Translated, it gives CASGPSGSGSYNEQFF.

This clonotype was recorded many times. The rearrangement links TRBV18 to TRBJ2-7, with a tentative D call TRBD1 (7 bases). There are 15 residues in the CDR3. Trimming removed 6 bases from V and 9 bases from J, with 24 bases in between. Germline CDR1 reads KGHSH; CDR2 reads LQKENI. The CDR3 protein is CASSDAGQRSDGQYF. The CDR3 DNA reads as TGTGCCAGCTCGGATGCGGGACAGAGGTCGGACGGGCAGTACTTC.

V is TRBV19 and J is TRBJ2-1, with a weak D call TRBD1 (5 bases). Looked up from germline, CDR1 is LNHDA and CDR2 is SQIVND (reference sequence). The length of the CDR3 is 15 residues. V was clipped by 3 bases and J by 0 bases, with 9 bases between them. As DNA, the CDR3 is TGTGCCAGTAGTATGCAGGGAAGCTCCTACAATGAGCAGTTCTTC. This codes for CASSMQGSSYNEQFF.

This clonotype was seen at least ten times. The chain uses TRBV10-2 and TRBJ2-3; D tentatively reads TRBD1 or TRBD2 (7 bases each). The CDR3 loop spans 16 amino acids. In germline, CDR1 is WSHSY, CDR2 SAAADI. V was clipped by 7 bases and J by 4 bases, with 21 bases between them. CDR3: CASTRGAAGSADTQYF. The CDR3 coding sequence is TGCGCCAGCACCAGGGGGGCAGCGGGAAGTGCAGATACGCAGTATTTT.

This clonotype was seen ten or more times. The CDR3 here is CASSSRGRDQPQHF. The CDR3 DNA reads as TGTGCCAGCAGTTCCAGGGGGCGCGATCAGCCCCAGCATTTT. The V gene is TRBV6-5, the J gene TRBJ1-5, with 8 nucleotides matching TRBD1. This CDR3 has 14 amino acids. Trimming took 4 bases from V and 5 from J; bases not matched to a gene: 4. The V gene's germline CDR1 is MNHEY and CDR2 SVGAGI.

This clonotype was seen at least ten times. The rearrangement joins TRBV4-2 to TRBJ2-7; 9 nucleotides match TRBD1. Germline values: CDR1 LGHNA, CDR2 YNFKEQ. The junction had 6 bases not matched to a gene; V was cut back by 4 bases and J by 5 bases. This CDR3 contains 14 residues. The CDR3 sequence: CASSLSGTGNEQYF. The CDR3 DNA reads as TGTGCCAGCAGCCTCTCCGGGACAGGGAACGAGCAGTACTTC.

This clonotype showed up many times. CDR3 sequence reads: CASSSRTSGYTDTQYF. DNA of the CDR3: TGTGCCAGCAGCTCCCGGACTAGCGGTTACACAGATACGCAGTATTTT. The chain recombines TRBV7-2 with TRBJ2-3; 10 positions agree with TRBD2. The CDR3 is 16 residues long. V dropped 4 bases and J dropped 2; count of bases not matched to a gene: 6. Germline CDR1 and CDR2: SGHTA and FQGNSA.

A note on this clonotype: Possible read error: a much larger clone is one base away. The chain links TRBV4-1 to TRBJ2-3, with no clear D. Germline V gene lookup returns CDR1 MGHRA and CDR2 YSYEKL. This CDR3 region has 17 residues. CDR3 residues: CASSQVLRRPGTATQYF. The CDR3 DNA reads TGCGCCAGCAGCCAAGTTTTGCGGAGACCCGGCACAGCTACGCAGTATTTT.

This clonotype came up many times. This chain connects TRBV5-1 to TRBJ2-1; 7 bases fit TRBD1. The V gene's germline CDR1 is SGHRS and CDR2 YFSETQ. This CDR3 is 16 amino acids long. V lost 4 bases, J lost 7 bases, and 14 bases stayed unmatched. The CDR3 protein is CASSATLDRSTNEQFF. In nucleotides, the CDR3 is TGCGCCAGCAGCGCGACCCTGGACAGGTCAACGAATGAGCAGTTCTTC.

This clonotype rates as medium-sized. This chain links TRBV12-3 or TRBV12-4 with TRBJ2-3; 10 positions agree with TRBD2. The length of the CDR3 is 16 residues. The junction had 7 bases not matched to a gene; V was cut back by 6 bases and J by 1 base. CDR3 loop: CASSSSSGGGTDTQYF. The CDR3 nucleotides are TGTGCCAGCAGCTCCTCTAGCGGGGGCGGCACAGATACGCAGTATTTT.

This clonotype has a count of ten or more. This sequence joins TRBV11-2 and TRBJ2-2; TRBD2 agrees at 14 bases. After removal of 0 bases from V and 4 bases from J, the junction contained 1 base not matched to a gene. In germline, CDR1 is SGHAT, CDR2 FQNNGV. The CDR3 has 17 residues. The CDR3 reads CASSLDGTSGSTGELFF. The CDR3 nucleotides are TGTGCCAGCAGCTTAGACGGGACTAGCGGGAGCACCGGGGAGCTGTTTTTT.

This clonotype was counted many times. V is TRBV9 and J is TRBJ2-3; the D is unclear. The CDR3 extends over 14 amino acids. Germline V gene data show CDR1 as SGDLS and CDR2 as YYNGEE. With 4 bases removed from V and 1 base from J, the gap between germline ends came to 10 bases. As DNA, the CDR3 is TGTGCCAGCAGCATTCGTACTCGCACAGATACGCAGTATTTT. The encoded protein is CASSIRTRTDTQYF. Full variable domain (outside the CDR3, taken from reference TRBV9 and TRBJ2-3): DSGVTQTPKHLITATGQRVTLRCSPRSGDLSVYWYQQSLDQGLQFLIQYYNGEERAKGNILERFSAQQFPDLHSELNLSSLELGDSALYFCASSIRTRTDTQYFGPGTRLTVL.

The sample holds many counts of this clonotype. The genes are TRBV5-4 and TRBJ2-5, with TRBD1 identical over 9 bases. This CDR3 has 17 residues. With 0 bases clipped from V and 1 base from J, the junction kept 7 bases outside the gene matches. Germline V gene data show CDR1 as SGHNT and CDR2 as YYREEE (reference sequence). The CDR3 protein is CASSLVAGTGFQETQYF. CDR3 nucleotides: TGTGCCAGCAGCTTGGTCGCCGGGACAGGGTTCCAAGAGACCCAGTACTTC.

This clonotype showed up many times. The rearrangement uses TRBV5-1 and TRBJ2-1; D may be TRBD1 or TRBD2 (5 bases each). Per germline, CDR1 SGHRS and CDR2 YFSETQ. Trimming shortened V by 3 bases and J by 0 bases, and 16 bases separated the two germline ends. The CDR3 is made up of 17 amino acids. The CDR3 region is CASSSGLKRPSYNEQFF. In DNA form, the CDR3 reads TGCGCCAGCAGCTCGGGGCTCAAGAGGCCCTCCTACAATGAGCAGTTCTTC. Filled out from reference TRBV5-1 and TRBJ2-1, the complete variable domain reads KAGVTQTPRYLIKTRGQQVTLSCSPISGHRSVSWYQQTPGQGLQFLFEYFSETQRNKGNFPGRFSGRQFSNSRSEMNVSTLELGDSALYLCASSSGLKRPSYNEQFFGPGTRLTVL.

This clonotype was detected ten times or more. This chain connects TRBV20-1 to TRBJ1-6; maybe TRBD1 (6 bases). V lost 6 bases and J 6 bases, leaving 18 bases between the germline ends. CDR3 length: 15 amino acids. Germline CDR1 is DFQATT and CDR2 is SNEGSKA (reference sequence). This CDR3 is CSARETGMRNSPLHF. The CDR3 DNA is TGCAGTGCGCGAGAGACAGGAATGCGTAATTCACCCCTCCACTTT.

Many counts were recorded for this clonotype. The chain has TRBV20-1 and TRBJ1-6; D is uncertain. This CDR3 has 15 amino acids. V shed 5 bases and J shed 0 bases, with 11 bases lying between them. The germline gives CDR1 DFQATT, CDR2 SNEGSKA (reference sequence). CDR3 sequence reads: CSALDLSSYNSPLHF. The CDR3 nucleotides are TGCAGTGCTCTCGACCTGAGCTCCTATAATTCACCCCTCCACTTT.

This clonotype was recorded many times. J is TRBJ1-2 and V is TRBV9; tentative D call: TRBD1 (6 bases). The V end was cut by 3 bases, the J end by 2 bases, with 14 bases between. Germline CDR1 reads SGDLS; CDR2 reads YYNGEE. The CDR3 has 15 amino acids. In nucleotides, the CDR3 is TGTGCCAGCAGCGCCTGGGGGACAAGGAACTATGGCTACACCTTC. This translates into CASSAWGTRNYGYTF.